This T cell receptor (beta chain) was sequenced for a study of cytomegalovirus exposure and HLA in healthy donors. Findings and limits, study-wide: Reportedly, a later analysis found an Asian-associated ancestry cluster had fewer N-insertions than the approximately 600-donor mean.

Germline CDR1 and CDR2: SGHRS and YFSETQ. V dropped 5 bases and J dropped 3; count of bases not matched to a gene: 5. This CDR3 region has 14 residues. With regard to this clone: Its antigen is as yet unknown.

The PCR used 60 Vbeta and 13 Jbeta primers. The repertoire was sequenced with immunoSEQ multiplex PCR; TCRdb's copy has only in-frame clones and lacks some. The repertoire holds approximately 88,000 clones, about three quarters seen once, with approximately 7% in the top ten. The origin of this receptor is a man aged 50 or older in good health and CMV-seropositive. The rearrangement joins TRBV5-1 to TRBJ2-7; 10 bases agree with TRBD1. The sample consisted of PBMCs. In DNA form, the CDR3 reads TGCGCCAGCAGTTCCGGGACAGGGGACTACGAGCAGTACTTC. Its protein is CASSSGTGDYEQYF.